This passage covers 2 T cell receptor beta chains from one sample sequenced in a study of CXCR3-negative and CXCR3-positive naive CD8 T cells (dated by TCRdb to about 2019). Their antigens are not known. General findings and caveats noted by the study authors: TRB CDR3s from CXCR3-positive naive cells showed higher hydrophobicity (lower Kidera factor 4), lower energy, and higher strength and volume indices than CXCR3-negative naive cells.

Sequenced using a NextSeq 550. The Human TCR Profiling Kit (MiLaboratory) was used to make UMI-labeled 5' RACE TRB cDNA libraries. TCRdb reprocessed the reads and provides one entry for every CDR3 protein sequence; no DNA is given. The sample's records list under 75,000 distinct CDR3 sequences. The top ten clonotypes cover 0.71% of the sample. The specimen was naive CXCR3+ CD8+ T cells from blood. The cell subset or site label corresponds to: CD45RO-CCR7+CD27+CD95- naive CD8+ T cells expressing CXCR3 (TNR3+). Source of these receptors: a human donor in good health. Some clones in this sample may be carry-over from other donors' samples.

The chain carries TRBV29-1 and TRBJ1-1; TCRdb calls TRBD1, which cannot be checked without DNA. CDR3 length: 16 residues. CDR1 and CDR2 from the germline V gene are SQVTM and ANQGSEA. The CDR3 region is CSVPGTGGLMNTEAFF.

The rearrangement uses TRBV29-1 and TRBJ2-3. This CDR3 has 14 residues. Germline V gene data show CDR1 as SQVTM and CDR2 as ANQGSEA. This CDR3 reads CSVELVGSTDTQYF.